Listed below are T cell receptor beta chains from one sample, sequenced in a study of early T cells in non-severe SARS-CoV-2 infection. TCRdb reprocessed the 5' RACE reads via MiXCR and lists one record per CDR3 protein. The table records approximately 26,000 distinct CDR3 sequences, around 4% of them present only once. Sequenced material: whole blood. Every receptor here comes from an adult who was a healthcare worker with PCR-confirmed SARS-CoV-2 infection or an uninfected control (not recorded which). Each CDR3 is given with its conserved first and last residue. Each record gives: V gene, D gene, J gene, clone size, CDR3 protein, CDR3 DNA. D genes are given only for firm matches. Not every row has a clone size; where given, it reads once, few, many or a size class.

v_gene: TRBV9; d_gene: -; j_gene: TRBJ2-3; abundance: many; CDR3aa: CASSVDGYAHTDTQYF; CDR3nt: TGTGCCAGCAGCGTAGATGGGTACGCCCACACAGATACGCAGTATTTT
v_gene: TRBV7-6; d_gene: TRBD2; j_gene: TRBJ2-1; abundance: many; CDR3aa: CASSPDSGGYNEQFF; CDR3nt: TGTGCCAGCAGCCCCGATAGCGGGGGGTACAATGAGCAGTTCTTC
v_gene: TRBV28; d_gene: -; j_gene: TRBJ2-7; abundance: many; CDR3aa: CASRPDLRSYEQYF; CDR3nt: TGTGCCAGCAGGCCGGACTTACGGTCCTACGAGCAGTACTTC
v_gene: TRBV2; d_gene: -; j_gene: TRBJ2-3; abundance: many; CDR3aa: CASSPIPRGAQYF; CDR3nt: TGTGCCAGCAGCCCGATCCCCAGGGGCGCGCAGTATTTT
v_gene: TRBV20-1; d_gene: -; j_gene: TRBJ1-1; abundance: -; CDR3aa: CSARSPEVRDGNTEAFF; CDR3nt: TGCAGTGCCAGATCCCCGGAGGTAAGGGACGGTAACACTGAAGCTTTCTTT
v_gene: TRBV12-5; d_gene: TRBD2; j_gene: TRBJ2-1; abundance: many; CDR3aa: CASGLMLGLAGNEQFF; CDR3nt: TGTGCTAGTGGTTTGATGCTTGGACTAGCTGGTAATGAGCAGTTCTTC
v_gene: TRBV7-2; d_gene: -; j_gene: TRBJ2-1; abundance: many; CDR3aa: CASGGPPPYNEQFF; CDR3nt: TGTGCCAGCGGGGGCCCCCCCCCATACAATGAGCAGTTCTTC
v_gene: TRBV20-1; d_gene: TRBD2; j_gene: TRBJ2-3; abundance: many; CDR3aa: CSARGGGSTDTQYF; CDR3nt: TGCAGTGCTAGGGGCGGGGGTAGCACAGATACGCAGTATTTT
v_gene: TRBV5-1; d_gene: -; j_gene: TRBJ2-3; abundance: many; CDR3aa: CASSPGGGTDTQYF; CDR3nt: TGCGCCAGCAGCCCCGGAGGGGGCACAGATACGCAGTATTTT
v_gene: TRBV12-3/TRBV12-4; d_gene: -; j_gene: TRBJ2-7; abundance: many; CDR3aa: CASSFAGGEQYF; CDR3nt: TGTGCCAGCAGTTTCGCCGGCGGCGAGCAGTACTTC
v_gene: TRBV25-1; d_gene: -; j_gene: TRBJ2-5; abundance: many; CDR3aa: CASSESHRVYETQYF; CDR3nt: TGTGCCAGCAGTGAATCCCACAGGGTTTATGAGACCCAGTACTTC
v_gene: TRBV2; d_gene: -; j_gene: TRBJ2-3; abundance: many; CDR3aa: CASSGAVRTDTQYF; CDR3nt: TGTGCCAGCAGTGGCGCGGTAAGAACAGATACGCAGTATTTT
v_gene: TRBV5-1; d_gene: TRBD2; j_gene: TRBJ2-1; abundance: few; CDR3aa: CASSLELAGAYNEQFF; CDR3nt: TGCGCCAGCAGCTTGGAACTAGCGGGGGCCTACAATGAGCAGTTCTTC
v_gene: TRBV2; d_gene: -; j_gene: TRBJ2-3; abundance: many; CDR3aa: CASSAGGRYTDTQYF; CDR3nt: TGTGCCAGCAGTGCCGGAGGGCGGTACACAGATACGCAGTATTTT
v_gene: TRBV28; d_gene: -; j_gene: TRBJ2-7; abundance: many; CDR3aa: CASSLRGSTSYEQYF; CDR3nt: TGTGCCAGCAGTTTGAGGGGCAGTACCTCCTACGAGCAGTACTTC
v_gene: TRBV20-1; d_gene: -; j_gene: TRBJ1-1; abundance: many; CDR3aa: CSAPRLTGMNTEAFF; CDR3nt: TGCAGTGCTCCAAGACTTACAGGAATGAACACTGAAGCTTTCTTT
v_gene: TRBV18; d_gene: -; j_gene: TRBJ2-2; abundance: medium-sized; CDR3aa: CASSPPTNTGELFF; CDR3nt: TGTGCCAGCTCACCTCCAACGAACACCGGGGAGCTGTTTTTT
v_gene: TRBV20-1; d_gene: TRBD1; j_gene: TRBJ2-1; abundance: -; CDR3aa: CSARQGAYNEQFF; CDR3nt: TGCAGTGCCCGACAGGGGGCCTACAATGAGCAGTTCTTC
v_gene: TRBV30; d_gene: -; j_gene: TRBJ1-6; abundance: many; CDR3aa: CAWSGGGRRSPLHF; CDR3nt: TGTGCCTGGAGTGGCGGCGGGAGGCGTTCACCCCTCCACTTT
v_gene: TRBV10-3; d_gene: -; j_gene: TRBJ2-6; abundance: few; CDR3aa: CAISEPALSGANVLTF; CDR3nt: TGTGCCATCAGTGAGCCGGCCCTATCTGGGGCCAACGTCCTGACTTTC
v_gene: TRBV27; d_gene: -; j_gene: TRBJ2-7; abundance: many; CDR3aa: CASSLGGNEQYF; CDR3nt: TGTGCCAGCAGTTTGGGTGGCAACGAGCAGTACTTC
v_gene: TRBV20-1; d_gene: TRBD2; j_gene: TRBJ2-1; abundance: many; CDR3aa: CSARDLAGGSYNEQFF; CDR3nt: TGCAGTGCTAGAGATTTAGCGGGAGGGTCCTACAATGAGCAGTTCTTC
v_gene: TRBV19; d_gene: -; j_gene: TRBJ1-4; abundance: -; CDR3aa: CVSTASPSTNEKLFF; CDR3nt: TGTGTCAGTACCGCCAGCCCCTCGACTAATGAAAAACTGTTTTTT
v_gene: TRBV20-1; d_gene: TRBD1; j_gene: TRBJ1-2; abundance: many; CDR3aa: CSAIQETGDGYTF; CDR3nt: TGCAGTGCGATCCAAGAGACAGGGGATGGCTACACCTTC
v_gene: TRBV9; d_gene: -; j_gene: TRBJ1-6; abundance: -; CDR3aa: CASSRNGLNSPLHF; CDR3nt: TGTGCCAGCAGCCGGAACGGGCTTAATTCACCCCTCCACTTT
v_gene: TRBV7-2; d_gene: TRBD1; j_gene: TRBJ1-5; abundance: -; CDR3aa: CASSLAPTGRGYSNQPQHF; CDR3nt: TGTGCCAGCAGCTTAGCCCCGACAGGGAGGGGGTATAGCAATCAGCCCCAGCATTTT
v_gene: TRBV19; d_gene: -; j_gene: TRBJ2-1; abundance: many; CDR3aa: CASSPQTVYNEQFF; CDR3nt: TGTGCCAGTAGTCCCCAGACGGTCTACAATGAGCAGTTCTTC
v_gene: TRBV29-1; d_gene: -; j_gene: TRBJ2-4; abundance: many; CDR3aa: CSVEEGLLGGKNIQYF; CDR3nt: TGCAGCGTTGAAGAGGGCCTTTTGGGAGGCAAAAACATTCAGTACTTC
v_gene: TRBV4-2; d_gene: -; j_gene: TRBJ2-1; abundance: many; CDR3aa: CASSQVPDEQFF; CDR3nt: TGTGCCAGCAGCCAAGTCCCCGATGAGCAGTTCTTC
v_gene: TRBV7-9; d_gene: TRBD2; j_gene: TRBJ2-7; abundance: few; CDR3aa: CASTDREGHYEQYF; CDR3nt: TGTGCCAGCACCGACCGGGAGGGCCACTACGAGCAGTACTTC
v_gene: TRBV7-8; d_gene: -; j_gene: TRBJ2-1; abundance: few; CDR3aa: CASSLSTGEQFF; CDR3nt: TGTGCCAGCAGCTTGTCTACCGGTGAGCAGTTCTTC
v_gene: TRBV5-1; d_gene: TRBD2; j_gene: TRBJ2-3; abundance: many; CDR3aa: CASMAGGADTQYF; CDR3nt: TGCGCCAGCATGGCGGGAGGCGCAGATACGCAGTATTTT
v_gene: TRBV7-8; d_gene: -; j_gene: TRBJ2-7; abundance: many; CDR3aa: CASSLEASRVYEQYF; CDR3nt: TGTGCCAGCAGCTTAGAGGCTAGCAGGGTCTACGAGCAGTACTTC
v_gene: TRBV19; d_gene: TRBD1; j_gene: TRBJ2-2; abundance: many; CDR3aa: CASSTGQGFTGELFF; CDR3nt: TGTGCCAGTAGTACCGGACAGGGGTTCACCGGGGAGCTGTTTTTT
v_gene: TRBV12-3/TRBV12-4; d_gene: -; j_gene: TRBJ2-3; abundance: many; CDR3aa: CASRGRARWGDTQYF; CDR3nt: TGTGCCAGCAGAGGCCGGGCCCGATGGGGAGATACGCAGTATTTT
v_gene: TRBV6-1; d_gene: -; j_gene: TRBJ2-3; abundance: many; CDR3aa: CASQADRTDTQYF; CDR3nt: TGTGCCAGTCAAGCAGACCGAACAGATACGCAGTATTTT
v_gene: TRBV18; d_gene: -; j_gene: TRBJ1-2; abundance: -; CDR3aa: CASSPGAGNGYGYTF; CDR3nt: TGTGCCAGCTCACCAGGGGCAGGGAATGGTTATGGCTACACCTTC
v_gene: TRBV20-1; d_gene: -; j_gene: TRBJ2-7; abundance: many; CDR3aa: CSARGTYEQYF; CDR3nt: TGCAGTGCGAGGGGCACCTACGAGCAGTACTTC
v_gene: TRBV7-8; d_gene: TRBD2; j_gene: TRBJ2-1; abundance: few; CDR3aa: CASSLTGGLRNEQFF; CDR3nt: TGTGCCAGCAGCTTAACCGGGGGGTTGAGGAATGAGCAGTTCTTC
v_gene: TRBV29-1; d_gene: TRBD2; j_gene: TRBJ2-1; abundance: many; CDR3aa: CSVVRTSGYNEQFF; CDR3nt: TGCAGCGTTGTCCGGACTAGCGGTTACAATGAGCAGTTCTTC
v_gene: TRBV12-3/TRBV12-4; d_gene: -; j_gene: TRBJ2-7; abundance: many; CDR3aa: CASSLGSTYEQYF; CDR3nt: TGTGCCAGCAGTCTCGGGTCGACCTACGAGCAGTACTTC
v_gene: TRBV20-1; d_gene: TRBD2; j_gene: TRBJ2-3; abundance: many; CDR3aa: CSARDPRTGGDTQYF; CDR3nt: TGCAGTGCTAGAGATCCCCGGACGGGGGGAGATACGCAGTATTTT
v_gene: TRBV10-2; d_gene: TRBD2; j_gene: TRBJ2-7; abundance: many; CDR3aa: CASSAVSGRVYEQYF; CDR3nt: TGCGCCAGCAGTGCCGTAAGCGGGAGAGTTTACGAGCAGTACTTC
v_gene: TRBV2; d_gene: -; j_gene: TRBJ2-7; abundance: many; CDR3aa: CASSEQGTPYEQYF; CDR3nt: TGTGCCAGCAGTGAACAAGGGACACCCTACGAGCAGTACTTC
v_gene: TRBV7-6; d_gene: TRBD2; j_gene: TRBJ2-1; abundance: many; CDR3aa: CASSSLAGGVNEQFF; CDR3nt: TGTGCCAGCAGCTCATTAGCGGGAGGGGTCAATGAGCAGTTCTTC
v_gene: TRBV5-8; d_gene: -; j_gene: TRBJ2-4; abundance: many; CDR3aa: CASSPVGPRDAKNIQYF; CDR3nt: TGTGCCAGCAGCCCGGTGGGCCCGAGGGACGCCAAAAACATTCAGTACTTC